This entry lists 17 T cell receptor beta chains sequenced from one sample in a study of early T cells in non-severe SARS-CoV-2 infection. A single record per CDR3 protein comes from TCRdb applying MiXCR to the 5' RACE reads. Found here are some 70,000 distinct CDR3 sequences, about 12% of them singletons; the top ten hold about 4%. The specimen was whole blood. The receptors originated from an adult who was a healthcare worker with PCR-confirmed SARS-CoV-2 infection or an uninfected control (not recorded which).

The chain combines TRBV20-1 with TRBJ1-1, with D hard to call. Germline CDR1 is DFQATT and CDR2 is SNEGSKA (reference sequence). This CDR3 is 11 amino acids long. The CDR3 DNA is TGCAATCAGGTTGGAGGCACTGAAGCTTTCTTT. It encodes CNQVGGTEAFF.

This clonotype came up many times. This chain joins TRBV6-5 and TRBJ2-5; 13 bases agree with TRBD2. J lost 2 bases, V lost 5 bases, and 5 bases had no gene match. CDR3 length: 16 residues. Germline CDR1 MNHEY, CDR2 SVGAGI. The CDR3 DNA is TGTGCCAGCAGTCCTCCGGGACTAGCGGGACAAGAGACCCAGTACTTC. It specifies CASSPPGLAGQETQYF.

In its sample, this clonotype was seen many times. The rearrangement uses TRBV7-2 and TRBJ2-3; tentative D call: TRBD1 (5 bases). The V end was cut by 5 bases, the J end by 0 bases, with 18 bases between. The CDR3 has 17 amino acids. The germline gives CDR1 SGHTA, CDR2 FQGNSA. The CDR3 sequence is CASSPQGAVLSTDTQYF. CDR3 in DNA: TGTGCCAGCAGCCCCCAAGGGGCGGTCCTTAGCACAGATACGCAGTATTTT.

This clonotype occurred a few times. J is TRBJ2-1 and V is TRBV7-7, with 9 bases that match TRBD2. V shed 3 bases, J shed 0 bases, and the junction held 3 bases outside the gene matches. Germline V gene lookup returns CDR1 SSHAT and CDR2 FNYEAQ (reference sequence). The length of the CDR3 is 16 residues. The CDR3 region is CASSFLAGSSYNEQFF. CDR3 DNA sequence: TGTGCCAGCAGCTTCCTAGCGGGAAGCTCCTACAATGAGCAGTTCTTC.

The chain employs TRBV20-1 and TRBJ2-1; 7 bases are shared with TRBD2. J gave up 0 bases and V 5 bases, and 10 bases lay outside the gene matches. The CDR3 length is 16 residues. Germline values: CDR1 DFQATT, CDR2 SNEGSKA (reference sequence). Here the CDR3 DNA reads TGCAGTGCTGAAGAGGGGCGCGGGGGCTCCTACAATGAGCAGTTCTTC. Protein product: CSAEEGRGGSYNEQFF.

This clonotype was observed many times. A read error may produce the germline difference seen at one junction end. CDR3 nucleotide sequence: TGTGCCAGCAGCTCGCGGCGGACCACCGTTTTC. The encoded protein is CASSSRRTTVF. The chain combines TRBV6-6 with TRBJ2-6; no clear D. This CDR3 is built from 11 residues. Germline CDR1 and CDR2: MNHNY and SVGAGI (reference sequence).

The chain employs TRBV7-2 and TRBJ2-3; D ambiguous. The V end was cut by 0 bases, the J end by 2 bases, with 12 bases between. The germline V gene has CDR1 SGHTA and CDR2 FQGNSA. CDR3 size: 16 residues. The CDR3 sequence is CASSLAGSLSTDTQYF. The CDR3 DNA sequence: TGTGCCAGCAGCTTAGCGGGTAGCCTATCCACAGATACGCAGTATTTT.

This clonotype was recorded many times. This chain links TRBV6-2 or TRBV6-3 with TRBJ1-6; D is ambiguous. CDR1 MNHEY and CDR2 SVGEGT come from the germline V gene. The V gene lost 4 bases and the J gene lost 10 bases, with 14 bases spanning the gap. The CDR3 consists of 14 residues. CDR3: CASSSTRTASPLHF. The CDR3 DNA follows: TGTGCCAGCAGTTCCACCCGGACTGCCTCACCCCTCCACTTT.

In this sample, this clonotype turned up a few times. The chain carries TRBV11-2 and TRBJ2-1, with a possible D match to TRBD2 (5 bases). Germline assignment: CDR1 SGHAT and CDR2 FQNNGV. The CDR3 spans 16 residues. V was clipped by 5 bases and J by 1 base, with 15 bases between them. CDR3: CASSRFSRGSYNEQFF. The DNA of the CDR3 is TGTGCCAGCAGCCGGTTTAGTCGCGGGTCCTACAATGAGCAGTTCTTC.

V and J are TRBV19 and TRBJ2-2; D unclear. Trimming cost V 3 bases and J 5 bases, with 7 bases left between them. This CDR3 region has 13 residues. In germline, CDR1 is LNHDA, CDR2 SQIVND (reference sequence). As DNA, the CDR3 is TGTGCCAGTAGTATGCGGAGAACCGGGGAGCTGTTTTTT. Its translation: CASSMRRTGELFF.

This chain links TRBV4-2 with TRBJ2-2; D perhaps matches TRBD2 (5 bases). CDR1 is LGHNA, CDR2 YNFKEQ, per germline. V was trimmed by 1 base and J by 1 base, leaving 7 bases between them. The CDR3 extends over 15 amino acids. The CDR3 protein is CASSQGSGNTGELFF. The CDR3 nucleotides are TGTGCCAGCAGCCAAGGGAGCGGGAACACCGGGGAGCTGTTTTTT.

This clonotype was seen repeatedly, ten times or more. CDR3 nucleotides: TGCAGCGTTGCTGGGACCGCTACTAACAATGAGCAGTTCTTC. Translating it yields CSVAGTATNNEQFF. The chain has TRBV29-1 and TRBJ2-1; D tentatively reads TRBD1 or TRBD2 (5 bases each). The CDR3 totals 14 residues. The V gene lost 4 bases and the J gene lost 5 bases, with 15 bases spanning the gap. Germline-derived CDR1 and CDR2 are SQVTM and ANQGSEA.

This clonotype was counted at least ten times. The chain employs TRBV7-2 and TRBJ2-3; a weak D match, TRBD2 (8 bases). Germline CDR1 is SGHTA and CDR2 is FQGNSA. V was trimmed by 2 bases and J by 3 bases, leaving 18 bases between them. The CDR3 is 17 amino acids. The CDR3 protein is CASSLHGTAGVTDTQYF. CDR3 coding DNA: TGTGCCAGCAGCTTACATGGGACAGCGGGAGTAACAGATACGCAGTATTTT.

The sample holds many counts of this clonotype. V and J are TRBV12-3 or TRBV12-4 and TRBJ2-2; a possible D gene is TRBD2 (5 bases). The CDR3 runs to 13 residues. The ends were cut back, 3 bases at V and 5 bases at J, with 7 bases in the middle. CDR3 in amino acids: CASSLEETGELFF. The CDR3 DNA sequence: TGTGCCAGCAGTTTGGAGGAAACCGGGGAGCTGTTTTTT.

This clonotype was counted at least ten times. This chain links TRBV9 with TRBJ1-2, with D maybe TRBD1 (5 bases). The germline V and J ends were trimmed by 0 bases and 8 bases, with 17 bases remaining between them. CDR1 is SGDLS, CDR2 YYNGEE, per germline. This CDR3 region has 15 residues. The CDR3 here is CASSVEPRAGLGYTF. The CDR3 DNA follows: TGTGCCAGCAGCGTAGAGCCCAGGGCTGGGTTAGGCTACACCTTC.

Points on this clonotype: A much bigger clone sits one base away, suggesting this may be a read error. The J gene is TRBJ1-5, the V gene TRBV29-1; TRBD1 aligns across 9 bases. Trimming removed 6 bases from V and 5 bases from J; junction bases left unmatched: 5. The CDR3 runs to 13 residues. CDR1 is SQVTM and CDR2 is ANQGSEA in the germline V gene. DNA of the CDR3: TGCAGCGTCCGGGACAGGGCCCATCAGCCCCAGCATTTT. Amino acid sequence: CSVRDRAHQPQHF.

The V gene is TRBV29-1, the J gene TRBJ2-2, with D possibly matching TRBD1 (5 bases). The CDR3 has 15 residues. Per germline, CDR1 SQVTM and CDR2 ANQGSEA. This chain's CDR3 is CSVTSGSWSTGELFF. CDR3 sequence (DNA): TGCAGTGTAACTTCAGGGTCGTGGAGCACCGGGGAGCTGTTTTTT.